This TCR beta chain emerged from a study of STAT5B mutations in CD4+ large granular lymphocyte leukemia. The study, taken as a whole, reports: Top patient clones used TRBV06 genes more often: 8/27 versus 2/35 in controls.

Per the original methods: Clonotypes above 5% were considered putative leukemic clones, totaling over 45. Method: immunoSEQ multiplex PCR; TCRdb's copy keeps in-frame clones and lacks some. The V and J calls and clone size were taken over from that table, and D and trimming were inferred from the DNA. Among 7,000 to 10,000 clones listed, roughly 70% were seen once. Padova, Helsinki and Shinshu hematology units supplied the CD4+ T-LGLL patients. Depending on availability, patient cells were bead-separated fractions or unselected PBMC. This CDR3 comprises 15 residues. Trimming took off 6 bases at V and 6 bases at J, with 20 bases between the two ends. The germline V gene has CDR1 MNHEY and CDR2 SVGAGI. On this clone: Its antigen is not known.

Sequencing was carried out using PBMCs. This rearrangement joins TRBV6-5 to TRBJ2-5; the D gene is possibly TRBD1 (6 bases). This sequence was found in a woman aged 60 to 75 with CD4+ T-cell large granular lymphocyte leukemia. The CDR3 DNA reads TGTGCCAGCAGCGCCCTGGGCAGGGACACGAAGACCCAGTACTTC. This encodes CASSALGRDTKTQYF.